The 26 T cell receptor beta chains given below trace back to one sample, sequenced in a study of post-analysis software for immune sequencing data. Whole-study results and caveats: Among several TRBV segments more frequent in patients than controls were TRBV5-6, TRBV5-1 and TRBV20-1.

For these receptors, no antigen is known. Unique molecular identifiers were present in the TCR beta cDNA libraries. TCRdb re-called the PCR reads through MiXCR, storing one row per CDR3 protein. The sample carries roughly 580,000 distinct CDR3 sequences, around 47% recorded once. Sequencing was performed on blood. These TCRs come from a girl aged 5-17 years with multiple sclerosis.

The CDR3 sequence: CASRSGKRDEQYF. In nucleotides, the CDR3 is TGTGCCAGCCGCTCGGGGAAACGGGACGAGCAGTACTTC. V and J are TRBV12-3 or TRBV12-4 and TRBJ2-5; possibly TRBD2 for D (5 bases). With the DNA end fitting TRBJ2-7 better, the J assignment may be wrong. The CDR3 loop spans 13 amino acids.

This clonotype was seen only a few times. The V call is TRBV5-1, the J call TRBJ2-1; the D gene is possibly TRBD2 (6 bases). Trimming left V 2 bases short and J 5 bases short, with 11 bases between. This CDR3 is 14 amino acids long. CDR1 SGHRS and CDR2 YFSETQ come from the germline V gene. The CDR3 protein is CASSFLAVDNEQFF. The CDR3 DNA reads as TGCGCCAGCAGCTTCTTAGCGGTAGACAATGAGCAGTTCTTC.

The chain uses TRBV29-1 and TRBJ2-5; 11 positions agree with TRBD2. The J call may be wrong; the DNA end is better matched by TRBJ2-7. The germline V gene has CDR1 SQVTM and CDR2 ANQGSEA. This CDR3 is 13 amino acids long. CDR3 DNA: TGCAGCGATCGACTAGCGGGAACCTACGAGCAGTACTTC. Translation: CSDRLAGTYEQYF.

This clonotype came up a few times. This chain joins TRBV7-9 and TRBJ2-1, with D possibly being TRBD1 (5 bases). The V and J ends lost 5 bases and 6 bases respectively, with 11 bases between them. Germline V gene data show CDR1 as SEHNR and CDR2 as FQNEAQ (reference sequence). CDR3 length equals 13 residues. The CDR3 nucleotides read TGTGCCAGCAGCCCCTTGACAGTCAATGAGCAGTTCTTC. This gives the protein CASSPLTVNEQFF.

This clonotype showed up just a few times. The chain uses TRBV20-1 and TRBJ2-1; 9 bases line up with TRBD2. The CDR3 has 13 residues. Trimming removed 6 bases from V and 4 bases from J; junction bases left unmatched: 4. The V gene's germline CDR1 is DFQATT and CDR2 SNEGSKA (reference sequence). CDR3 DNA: TGCAGTGCGAGAAGCGGGGGGTACAATGAGCAGTTCTTC. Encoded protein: CSARSGGYNEQFF.

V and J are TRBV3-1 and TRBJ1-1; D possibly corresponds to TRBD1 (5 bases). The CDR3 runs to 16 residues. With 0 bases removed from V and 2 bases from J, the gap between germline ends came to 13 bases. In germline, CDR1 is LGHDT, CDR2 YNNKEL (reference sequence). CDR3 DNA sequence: TGTGCCAGCAGCCAAGAAAGACTGACAGATAACACTGAAGCTTTCTTT. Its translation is CASSQERLTDNTEAFF. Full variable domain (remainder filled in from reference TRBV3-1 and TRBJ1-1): DTAVSQTPKYLVTQMGNDKSIKCEQNLGHDTMYWYKQDSKKFLKIMFSYNNKELIINETVPNRFSPKSPDKAHLNLHINSLELGDSAVYFCASSQERLTDNTEAFFGQGTRLTVV.

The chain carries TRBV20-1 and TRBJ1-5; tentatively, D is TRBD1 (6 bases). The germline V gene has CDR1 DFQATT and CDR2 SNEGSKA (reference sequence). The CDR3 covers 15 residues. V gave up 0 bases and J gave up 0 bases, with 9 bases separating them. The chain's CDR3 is CSAREQTGSNQPQHF. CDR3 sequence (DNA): TGCAGTGCTAGAGAACAGACAGGTAGCAATCAGCCCCAGCATTTT.

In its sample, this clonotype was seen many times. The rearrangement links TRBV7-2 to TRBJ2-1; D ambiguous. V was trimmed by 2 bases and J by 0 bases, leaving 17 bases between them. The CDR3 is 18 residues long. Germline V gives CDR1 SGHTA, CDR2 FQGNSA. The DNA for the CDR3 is TGTGCCAGCAGCTTAAGGCCCCTGGGTGCTATCTCCTACAATGAGCAGTTCTTC. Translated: CASSLRPLGAISYNEQFF.

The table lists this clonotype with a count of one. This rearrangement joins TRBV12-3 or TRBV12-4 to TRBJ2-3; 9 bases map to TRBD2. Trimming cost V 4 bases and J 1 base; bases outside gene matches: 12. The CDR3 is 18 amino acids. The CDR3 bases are TGTGCCAGCAGTTCCGAACCACAAGCGGGAGGACGCACAGATACGCAGTATTTT. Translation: CASSSEPQAGGRTDTQYF.

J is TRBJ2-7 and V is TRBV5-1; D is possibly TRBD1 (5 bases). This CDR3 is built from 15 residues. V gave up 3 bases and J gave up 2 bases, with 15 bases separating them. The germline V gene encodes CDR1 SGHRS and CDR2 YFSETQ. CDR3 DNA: TGCGCCAGCAGCTGGGGCCGGCCAGGAACCTACGAGCAGTACTTC. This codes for CASSWGRPGTYEQYF. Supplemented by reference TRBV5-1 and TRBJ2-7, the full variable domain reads KAGVTQTPRYLIKTRGQQVTLSCSPISGHRSVSWYQQTPGQGLQFLFEYFSETQRNKGNFPGRFSGRQFSNSRSEMNVSTLELGDSALYLCASSWGRPGTYEQYFGPGTRLTVT.

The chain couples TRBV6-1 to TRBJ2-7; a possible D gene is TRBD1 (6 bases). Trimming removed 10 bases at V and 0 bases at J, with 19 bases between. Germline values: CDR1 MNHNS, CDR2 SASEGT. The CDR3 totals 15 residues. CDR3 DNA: TGTGCCATCAAAACAACAGACAGGAGCTCCTACGAGCAGTACTTC. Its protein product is CAIKTTDRSSYEQYF.

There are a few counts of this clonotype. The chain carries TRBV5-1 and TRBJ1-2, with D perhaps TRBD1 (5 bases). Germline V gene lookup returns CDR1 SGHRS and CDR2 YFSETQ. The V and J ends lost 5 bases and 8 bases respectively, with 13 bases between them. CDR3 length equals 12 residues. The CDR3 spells CASRRGEEGYTF. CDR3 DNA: TGCGCCAGCAGGAGAGGGGAAGAGGGCTACACCTTC.

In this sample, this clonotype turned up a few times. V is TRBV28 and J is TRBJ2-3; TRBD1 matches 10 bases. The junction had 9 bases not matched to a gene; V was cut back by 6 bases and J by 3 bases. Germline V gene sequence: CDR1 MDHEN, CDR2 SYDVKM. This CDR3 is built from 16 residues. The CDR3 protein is CASSTRGQGKTDTQYF. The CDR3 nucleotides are TGTGCCAGCAGCACCCGGGGACAGGGGAAGACAGATACGCAGTATTTT.

The CDR3 region is CASSFSPKGNTEAFF. CDR3 bases: TGCGCCAGCAGCTTTTCTCCAAAGGGGAACACTGAAGCTTTCTTT. The chain carries TRBV5-1 and TRBJ1-1; D ambiguous. From germline, CDR1 is SGHRS and CDR2 YFSETQ. The CDR3 has 15 residues. V lost 2 bases to trimming and J lost 1 base, with 12 bases between them.

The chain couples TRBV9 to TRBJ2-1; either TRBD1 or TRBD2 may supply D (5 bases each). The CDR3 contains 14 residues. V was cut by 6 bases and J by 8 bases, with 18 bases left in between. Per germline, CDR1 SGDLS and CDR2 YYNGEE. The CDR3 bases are TGTGCCAGCAAAGGGGACCCCTCGGGTGATGAGCAGTTCTTC. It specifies CASKGDPSGDEQFF.

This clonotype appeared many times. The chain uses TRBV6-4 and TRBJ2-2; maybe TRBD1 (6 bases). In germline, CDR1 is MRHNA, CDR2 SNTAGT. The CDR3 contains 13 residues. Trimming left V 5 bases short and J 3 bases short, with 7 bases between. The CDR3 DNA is TGTGCCAGCAGTTCAGGGGACACCGGGGAGCTGTTTTTT. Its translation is CASSSGDTGELFF.

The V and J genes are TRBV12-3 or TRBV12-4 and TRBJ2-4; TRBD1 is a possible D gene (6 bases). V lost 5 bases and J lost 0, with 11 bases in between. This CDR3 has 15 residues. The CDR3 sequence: CASSGGQLAKNIQYF. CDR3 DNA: TGTGCCAGCAGTGGAGGACAGCTAGCCAAAAACATTCAGTACTTC.

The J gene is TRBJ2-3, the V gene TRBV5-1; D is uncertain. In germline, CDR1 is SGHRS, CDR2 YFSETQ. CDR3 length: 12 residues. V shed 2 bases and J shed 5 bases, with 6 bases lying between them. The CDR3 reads CASSLDQDTQYF. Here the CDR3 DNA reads TGCGCCAGCAGCTTAGATCAAGATACGCAGTATTTT.

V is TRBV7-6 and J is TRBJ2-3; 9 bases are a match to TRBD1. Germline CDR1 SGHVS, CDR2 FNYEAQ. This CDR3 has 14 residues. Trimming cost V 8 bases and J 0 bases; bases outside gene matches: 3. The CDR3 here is CASGTGKSTDTQYF. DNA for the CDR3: TGTGCCAGCGGGACAGGGAAGAGCACAGATACGCAGTATTTT.

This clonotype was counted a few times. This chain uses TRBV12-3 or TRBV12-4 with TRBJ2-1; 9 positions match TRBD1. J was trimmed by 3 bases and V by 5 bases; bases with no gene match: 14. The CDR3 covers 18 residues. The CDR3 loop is CASSILGGGDRDYNEQFF. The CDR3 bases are TGTGCCAGCAGTATCCTCGGGGGCGGGGACAGGGACTACAATGAGCAGTTCTTC.

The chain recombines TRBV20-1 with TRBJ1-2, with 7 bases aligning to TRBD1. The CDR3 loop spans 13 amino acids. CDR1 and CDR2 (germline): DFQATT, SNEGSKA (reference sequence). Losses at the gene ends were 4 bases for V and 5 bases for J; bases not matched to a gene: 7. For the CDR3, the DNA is TGCAGTGCTATTGCGGGACAGCCTTATGGCTACACCTTC. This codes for CSAIAGQPYGYTF.

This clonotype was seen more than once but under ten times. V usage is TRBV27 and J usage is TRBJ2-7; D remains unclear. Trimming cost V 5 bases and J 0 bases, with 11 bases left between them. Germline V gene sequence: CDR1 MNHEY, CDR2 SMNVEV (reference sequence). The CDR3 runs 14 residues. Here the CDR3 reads CASSPLPSSYEQYF. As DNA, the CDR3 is TGTGCCAGCAGTCCGCTACCCTCCTCCTACGAGCAGTACTTC.

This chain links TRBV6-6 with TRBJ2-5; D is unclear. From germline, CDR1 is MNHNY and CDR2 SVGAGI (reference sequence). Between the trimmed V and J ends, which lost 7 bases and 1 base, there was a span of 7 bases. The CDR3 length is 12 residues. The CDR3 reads CASNMPQETQYF. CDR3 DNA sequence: TGTGCCAGCAATATGCCCCAAGAGACCCAGTACTTC.

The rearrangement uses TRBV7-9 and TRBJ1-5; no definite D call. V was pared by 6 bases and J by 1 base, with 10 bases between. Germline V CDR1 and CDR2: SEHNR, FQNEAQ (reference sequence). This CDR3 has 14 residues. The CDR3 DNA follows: TGTGCCAGCAGTCGCGCACAGAGCAATCAGCCCCAGCATTTT. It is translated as CASSRAQSNQPQHF.

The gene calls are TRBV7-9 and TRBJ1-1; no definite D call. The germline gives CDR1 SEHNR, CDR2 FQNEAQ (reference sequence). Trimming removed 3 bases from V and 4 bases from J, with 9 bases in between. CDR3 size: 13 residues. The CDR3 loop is CASSLRESTEAFF. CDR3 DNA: TGTGCCAGCAGCTTGCGGGAGAGCACTGAAGCTTTCTTT.

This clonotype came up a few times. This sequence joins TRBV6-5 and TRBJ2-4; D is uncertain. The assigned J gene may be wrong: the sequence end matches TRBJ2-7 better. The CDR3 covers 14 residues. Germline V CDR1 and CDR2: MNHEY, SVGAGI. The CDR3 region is CASSYRQALNEQYF. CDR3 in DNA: TGTGCCAGCAGTTACCGGCAGGCTTTAAACGAGCAGTACTTC.